The 9 T cell receptor beta chains below all came from one sample that was sequenced in a study of a mutant IDH1 vaccine in newly diagnosed glioma. The assay was immunoSEQ multiplex PCR, and TCRdb's table has in-frame clones only and misses some. The sample comprises some 51,000 clones, roughly 78% of which are singletons, and approximately 1.8% rests with the top ten. Specified time point: week 5, during vaccination. Every vaccination contained 300 ug of the mutant IDH1 20-mer peptide and was paired with topical imiquimod. No antigen has been identified for these receptors. The sample consisted of PBMCs, taken from a glioma patient whose treatment included an IDH1 peptide vaccine. These receptors were collected from a middle-aged woman with glioma.

V is TRBV7-9 and J is TRBJ2-6, with D perhaps TRBD1 or TRBD2 (5 bases each). V gave up 0 bases and J gave up 2 bases, with 14 bases separating them. The CDR3 covers 18 residues. Per germline, CDR1 SEHNR and CDR2 FQNEAQ (reference sequence). In nucleotides, the CDR3 is TGTGCCAGCAGCTTAGCCGAGGGGCTCCGGGCTGGGGCCAACGTCCTGACTTTC. Its protein is CASSLAEGLRAGANVLTF.

This chain joins TRBV19 and TRBJ1-2; D gene unclear. Germline CDR1 reads LNHDA; CDR2 reads SQIVND (reference sequence). Trimming pared 2 bases from V and 3 bases from J, leaving 13 bases between. The CDR3 runs 15 residues. In DNA, the CDR3 is TGTGCCAGTAGTATAACTCCCGGATGGGACTATGGCTACACCTTC. Translated, it gives CASSITPGWDYGYTF. The variable domain in full, completed from reference TRBV19 and TRBJ1-2, reads DGGITQSPKYLFRKEGQNVTLSCEQNLNHDAMYWYRQDPGQGLRLIYYSQIVNDFQKGDIAEGYSVSREKKESFPLTVTSAQKNPTAFYLCASSITPGWDYGYTFGSGTRLTVV.

The rearrangement links TRBV5-1 to TRBJ2-5; TRBD1 matches 7 bases. After removal of 0 bases from V and 7 bases from J, the junction contained 12 bases not matched to a gene. CDR3 length: 16 amino acids. CDR1 and CDR2 from the germline V gene are SGHRS and YFSETQ. The CDR3 DNA sequence: TGCGCCAGCAGCTTGGGGACAGGTCTGTCCAAGGGGACCCAGTACTTC. Translation gives CASSLGTGLSKGTQYF.

The chain couples TRBV19 to TRBJ1-2; D gene unclear. CDR1 and CDR2 (germline): LNHDA, SQIVND (reference sequence). This CDR3 region has 13 residues. V lost 3 bases, J lost 2 bases, and 7 bases lay in between. CDR3 bases: TGTGCCAGTAGTATGCGAGGGAACTATGGCTACACCTTC. This sequence encodes CASSMRGNYGYTF.

This clone was detected only a few times. The chain couples TRBV2 to TRBJ2-5; tentatively, D is TRBD1 (6 bases). CDR1 is SNHLY, CDR2 FYNNEI, per germline. V was clipped by 4 bases and J by 5 bases, with 14 bases between them. This CDR3 is built from 14 residues. The CDR3 DNA follows: TGTGCCAGCAGTGGGGGGCTAAGGGGGGAGACCCAGTACTTC. It codes for CASSGGLRGETQYF.

V usage is TRBV10-3 and J usage is TRBJ2-2; 10 bases line up with TRBD2. The CDR3 is made up of 16 amino acids. Germline V gene sequence: CDR1 ENHRY, CDR2 SYGVKD. V gave up 6 bases and J gave up 0 bases; unmatched junction bases: 4. Here the CDR3 reads CAISPSGGANTGELFF. The DNA of the CDR3 is TGTGCCATCAGCCCGAGCGGGGGGGCGAACACCGGGGAGCTGTTTTTT.

The gene calls are TRBV9 and TRBJ1-2, with TRBD1 matching over 8 bases. The V segment lost 3 bases and the J segment 6 bases; nucleotides outside the gene matches: 7. CDR1 and CDR2 (germline): SGDLS, YYNGEE. The CDR3 has 14 amino acids. CDR3 DNA: TGTGCCAGCAGCGGATTTGGACAGGGAAATGGCTACACCTTC. This translates into CASSGFGQGNGYTF.

This clone has a single count. The gene calls are TRBV25-1 and TRBJ2-1; 7 bases agree with TRBD1. Looked up from germline, CDR1 is MGHDK and CDR2 is SYGVNS. This CDR3 comprises 12 residues. Trimming at V came to 6 bases and at J to 7 bases, leaving 3 bases not matched to a gene. CDR3 amino acids: CASRGGWNEQFF. For the CDR3, the DNA is TGTGCCAGCAGAGGGGGCTGGAATGAGCAGTTCTTC.

The rearrangement links TRBV15 to TRBJ2-7, with a tentative D call TRBD1 (6 bases). V shed 5 bases and J shed 7 bases, with 9 bases lying between them. CDR1 LNHNV and CDR2 YYDKDF come from the germline V gene (reference sequence). CDR3 length: 11 amino acids. CDR3 residues: CATSEGGEQYF. CDR3 sequence (DNA): TGTGCCACCAGCGAAGGGGGTGAGCAGTACTTC.